This TCR beta chain was sequenced for a study of memory CD4+ T cells and cytomegalovirus serostatus. Single viable CD3+CD4+CD8-CD45RO+ cells were sorted as the memory CD4+ T cells. This CDR3 region has 14 residues. The germline CDR1 and CDR2 sequences are MDHEN and SYDVKM. With 1 base removed from V and 5 bases from J, the gap between germline ends came to 11 bases. General study results and limits: The CMV-associated TCR signature appears largely within the CD4+ memory repertoire.

A note on this clone: Its antigen is currently unknown.

Generated by immunoSEQ multiplex PCR, the TCRdb table keeps only in-frame clones and is missing some. The sample holds tens of thousands of clones, around 80% seen once. The TCR was taken from an adult in good health and CMV-seronegative. The sequenced sample was memory CD4+ T cells from blood. This chain joins TRBV28 and TRBJ1-2; D unresolved. CDR3 residues: CASSLSGDLYGYTF. CDR3 DNA sequence: TGTGCCAGCAGTTTATCTGGAGACCTGTATGGCTACACCTTC.